Listed below are T cell receptor beta chains from one sample, sequenced in a study of blood T cell repertoires in COVID-19. Generated by immunoSEQ multiplex PCR, the TCRdb table keeps only in-frame clones and is missing some. The sample contains more than 85,000 clones, 88% of which appear only once. The sequenced sample consisted of peripheral blood. These receptors originate from a woman aged 50 to 65 with acute or convalescent COVID-19. CDR3s include the opening cysteine and the closing phenylalanine or tryptophan. The order of the fields is CDR3 length, D gene, V gene, clone size, J gene, CDR3 DNA, CDR3 protein. D genes are given only for firm matches. Clone size is not always given. Where it is, it says once, few, many or a class for expanded clones.

>19|TRBD1|TRBV7-9|few|TRBJ2-6
TGTGCCAGCAGCGACAGCACAGGGGGCGAGATCTCTGGGGCCAACGTCCTGACTTTC
CASSDSTGGEISGANVLTF
>16|NA|TRBV15|NA|TRBJ2-7
TGTGCCACCAGCAGAGCATCAGCAGGGCAGTCCTACGAGCAGTACTTC
CATSRASAGQSYEQYF
>12|NA|TRBV3-1/TRBV3-2|NA|TRBJ1-2
TGTGCCAGCACCCTGGGTGGACAAGGCTACACCTTC
CASTLGGQGYTF
>15|TRBD1|TRBV10-1|NA|TRBJ2-7
TGCGCCAACGACCACGGGACAGGCCCTTACTACGAGCAGTACTTC
CANDHGTGPYYEQYF
>15|TRBD1|TRBV2|NA|TRBJ1-2
TGTGCCAGCAGCGGGGGACAGGGGGTAGTCTATGGCTACACCTTC
CASSGGQGVVYGYTF
>15|NA|TRBV5-1|NA|TRBJ2-7
TGCGCCAGCAGCTTGGATCCCGGGGGGCTCTACGAGCAGTACTTC
CASSLDPGGLYEQYF
>12|NA|TRBV20-1|NA|TRBJ1-1
TGCAGTGCTAGTGGTACAAACACTGAAGCTTTCTTT
CSASGTNTEAFF
>14|NA|TRBV7-9|NA|TRBJ2-7
TGTGCCAGCAGCTCATCAGGGAGGAATTACGAGCAGTACTTC
CASSSSGRNYEQYF
>17|TRBD2|TRBV27|NA|TRBJ2-3
TGTGCCAGCAGTCTGAGACTAGCGGGAGCTTACACAGATACGCAGTATTTT
CASSLRLAGAYTDTQYF
>15|TRBD2|TRBV19|NA|TRBJ2-7
TGTGCCAGTAGTATAGGGACTAGCGGGTCCTACGAGCAGTACTTC
CASSIGTSGSYEQYF
>11|NA|TRBV20-1|NA|TRBJ1-2
TGCAGTGCTAGAAGGGAGTATGGCTACACCTTC
CSARREYGYTF
>16|NA|TRBV2|NA|TRBJ1-3
TGTGCCAGCAGTACAAGGGAGGTGTTGAGTGGAAACACCATATATTTT
CASSTREVLSGNTIYF
>21|NA|TRBV21-1|few|TRBJ2-1
TGTGCCAGCAAGGCCCTTATGCTTGGACTAGCGGGGATATGCTCCTACAATGAGCAGTTCTTC
CASKALMLGLAGICSYNEQFF
>14|NA|TRBV4-2|NA|TRBJ2-7
TGTGCCAGCAGCCAAGACGATCCGGGTGGCGAGCAGTACTTC
CASSQDDPGGEQYF
>15|NA|TRBV12-1|NA|TRBJ1-6
TGTGCCAGCAGCCCGCTGGCAGGGAATCCCTCACCCCTCCACTTT
CASSPLAGNPSPLHF
>16|NA|TRBV15|NA|TRBJ1-4
TGTGCCACCAGCGGAGGGAACAGGGCCCCCAATGAAAAACTGTTTTTT
CATSGGNRAPNEKLFF
>15|NA|TRBV5-6|NA|TRBJ2-7
TGTGCCAGCAGCTTGGAATATCAGGGACTCGGCGAGCAGTACTTC
CASSLEYQGLGEQYF
>15|TRBD2|TRBV24-1|NA|TRBJ2-5
TGTGCCACCGCGCGACTAGCGGGAGGACAAGAGACCCAGTACTTC
CATARLAGGQETQYF
>13|NA|TRBV6-1|NA|TRBJ1-1
TGTGCCAGCAGTGAAAACGGCAGGGGTGCAGCTTTCTTT
CASSENGRGAAFF
>13|NA|TRBV10-2|NA|TRBJ2-4
TGCGCCAGCAATGGTTGGGGAGTGGGCTTGCGGTACTTC
CASNGWGVGLRYF
>11|NA|TRBV18|NA|TRBJ1-1
TGTGCCAGCTCACGAGATACTGAAGCTTTCTTT
CASSRDTEAFF
>16|TRBD2|TRBV28|NA|TRBJ2-3
TGTGCCAGCAGTGACCCGGGACTAGCGGGTTCAGATACGCAGTATTTT
CASSDPGLAGSDTQYF
>16|TRBD1|TRBV5-5|NA|TRBJ2-5
TGTGCCAGCAGCTGGGGGGGACAGGGCTCCCAAGAGACCCAGTACTTC
CASSWGGQGSQETQYF
>14|TRBD1|TRBV10-3|NA|TRBJ1-5
TGTGCCACCACTCAGGGGGCTCAAGGCCAGCCCCAGCATTTT
CATTQGAQGQPQHF
>15|TRBD2|TRBV29-1|NA|TRBJ2-1
TGCAGCGTTGGCCCTCTAGCGGGAGGGTACAATGAGCAGTTCTTC
CSVGPLAGGYNEQFF
>15|TRBD2|TRBV7-2|NA|TRBJ2-7
TGTGCCAGCAGCCCTCGGACTAGCGGTCCCTACGAGCAGTACTTC
CASSPRTSGPYEQYF
>16|NA|TRBV27|NA|TRBJ1-1
TGTGCCAGCAGTCCGAGCTCGGGGGAGGTCCACACTGAAGCTTTCTTT
CASSPSSGEVHTEAFF
>15|TRBD1|TRBV27|NA|TRBJ2-1
TGTGCCAGCAGGCGGTCCAGGGGGCCTTACAATGAGCAGTTCTTC
CASRRSRGPYNEQFF